This T cell receptor (beta chain) is drawn from a study of T cells after posttransplantation cyclophosphamide. Findings and limits, study-wide: After PTCy, TRB diversity resembled that of CNI/methotrexate controls.

The method was immunoSEQ multiplex PCR; TCRdb's version includes in-frame clones alone and lacks a portion of them. The sample contains 6,000 to 7,500 clones, just over 90% of which appear only once. A marrow graft followed busulfan-fludarabine conditioning, with cyclophosphamide on days +3 and +4. From germline, CDR1 is MDHEN and CDR2 SYDVKM. J was trimmed by 6 bases and V by 5 bases; bases with no gene match: 11. This CDR3 has 17 amino acids. Of note for this clone: Its target is not known.

This sequence joins TRBV28 and TRBJ1-6; TRBD1 matches at 9 bases. This receptor was obtained from a male patient aged 60 to 75 who received an allogeneic stem cell transplant from a related donor and was CMV-positive. The T cells may partly be graft donor cells. The material sequenced was CD8+ T cells sorted from blood, taken after allogeneic stem cell transplant with posttransplant cyclophosphamide. CDR3 sequence (DNA): TGTGCCAGCAGTCCAACCGAGGGACAGGGATTTAATTCACCCCTCCACTTT. Protein sequence: CASSPTEGQGFNSPLHF.